Listed below are T cell receptor beta chains from one sample, sequenced in a study of T cells in Graves' hyperthyroidism and ophthalmopathy. Using its own MiXCR run on the multiplex PCR reads, TCRdb lists one record per CDR3 protein. The sample includes about 270,000 distinct CDR3 sequences, 22% seen only once; the top ten take roughly 60%. Sequenced input: blood. Receptor source: a man aged 25-45 years with Graves' ophthalmopathy. The CDR3 runs from the conserved cysteine through the conserved F or W. Each record gives: V gene, D gene, J gene, clone size, CDR3 protein, CDR3 DNA. The D gene is left open where the match is weak. Not all rows give a size; the values are once, few, many and, for expanded clones, a class.

>TRBV18|-|TRBJ1-5|few
CASSPARGVSNQPQHF
TGTGCCAGCTCACCAGCTCGGGGAGTAAGCAATCAGCCCCAGCATTTT
>TRBV5-1|-|TRBJ2-1|once
CASRFVSGSYNEQFF
TGCGCCAGCAGATTTGTATCAGGGTCCTACAATGAGCAGTTCTTC
>TRBV7-9|TRBD1|TRBJ2-7|many
CASTRGTGSYEQYF
TGTGCCAGCACCCGGGGGACAGGGTCCTACGAGCAGTACTTC
>TRBV6-2/TRBV6-3|TRBD2|TRBJ2-7|-
CASSYGTGLAGSEQYF
TGTGCCAGCAGTTACGGGACTGGACTAGCGGGATCTGAGCAGTACTTC
>TRBV27|-|TRBJ1-6|few
CASRLRAGYNSPLHF
TGTGCCAGCAGACTAAGGGCTGGGTATAATTCACCCCTCCACTTT
>TRBV24-1|-|TRBJ2-1|many
CATSDLRGSSYNEQFF
TGTGCCACCAGTGATTTGAGGGGCAGCTCCTACAATGAGCAGTTCTTC
>TRBV19|TRBD1|TRBJ1-4|-
CASSAGTGSKGKLFF
TGTGCCAGTAGCGCCGGGACAGGGAGCAAGGGAAAACTGTTTTTT
>TRBV5-5|-|TRBJ2-1|few
CASSLGPYQGSYNEQFF
TGTGCCAGCAGCTTGGGCCCGTACCAAGGATCCTACAATGAGCAGTTCTTC
>TRBV28|-|TRBJ2-3|few
CASRRRPTDTQYF
TGTGCCAGCAGGAGGAGGCCCACAGATACGCAGTATTTT
>TRBV5-1|-|TRBJ2-4|-
CASSLVQGAKNIQYF
TGCGCCAGCAGCTTGGTTCAGGGCGCCAAAAACATTCAGTACTTC
>TRBV19|-|TRBJ1-5|-
CASSMAAHNNQPQHF
TGTGCCAGTAGTATGGCCGCCCATAACAATCAGCCCCAGCATTTT
>TRBV10-3|TRBD2|TRBJ2-1|once
CAISEREDSYNEQFF
TGTGCCATCAGTGAGCGGGAGGACTCCTACAATGAGCAGTTCTTC
>TRBV12-3/TRBV12-4|-|TRBJ2-7|many
CASSLDRLNEQYF
TGTGCCAGCAGTTTAGACAGGCTCAACGAGCAGTACTTC
>TRBV30|TRBD1|TRBJ1-1|-
CAWSAGGAKAFF
TGTGCCTGGAGTGCAGGGGGCGCGAAAGCTTTCTTT
>TRBV7-3|-|TRBJ2-2|few
CASSPRTPEGGTGELFF
TGTGCCAGCAGCCCCAGGACGCCCGAAGGGGGCACCGGGGAGCTGTTTTTT
>TRBV7-2|-|TRBJ1-5|-
CASSLGTAFVPQHF
TGTGCCAGCAGCTTAGGGACAGCCTTCGTGCCCCAGCATTTT
>TRBV5-1|TRBD2|TRBJ2-2|-
CASLGLAGAPGELFF
TGCGCCAGCCTCGGACTAGCGGGAGCCCCCGGGGAGCTGTTTTTT
>TRBV2|-|TRBJ1-1|-
CASQGDSNTEAFF
TGTGCCAGCCAGGGAGACTCGAACACTGAAGCTTTCTTT
>TRBV29-1|TRBD1|TRBJ1-5|many
CSVGGQNSNQPQHF
TGCAGCGTTGGGGGACAGAATAGCAATCAGCCCCAGCATTTT
>TRBV7-9|-|TRBJ2-5|many
CASSLGVGGKGETQYF
TGTGCCAGCAGCTTAGGAGTAGGTGGGAAGGGTGAGACCCAGTACTTC
>TRBV5-6|-|TRBJ1-2|many
CASSPDQGPGYTF
TGTGCCAGCAGCCCGGACCAGGGACCTGGCTACACCTTC
>TRBV6-1|-|TRBJ2-1|-
CASSSQAGTLDEQFF
TGTGCCAGCAGTTCGCAGGCCGGGACTCTCGATGAGCAGTTCTTC
>TRBV11-2|TRBD2|TRBJ2-7|many
CASSLELAGSYEQYF
TGTGCCAGCAGCTTAGAACTAGCGGGATCCTACGAGCAGTACTTC
>TRBV20-1|-|TRBJ2-5|-
CSARVAGQRETQYF
TGCAGTGCTAGAGTGGCAGGGCAAAGGGAGACCCAGTACTTC
>TRBV7-6|-|TRBJ2-7|few
CASSRGYGGVYEQYF
TGTGCCAGCAGCCGGGGGTACGGAGGCGTCTACGAGCAGTACTTC
>TRBV5-8|-|TRBJ1-1|-
CASSFYTGTEAFF
TGTGCCAGCAGCTTTTACACCGGCACTGAAGCTTTCTTT
>TRBV28|-|TRBJ2-1|many
CASSPGALDNEQFF
TGTGCCAGCAGTCCAGGGGCGCTCGACAATGAGCAGTTCTTC
>TRBV5-6|-|TRBJ1-3|-
CASSSHAGGPGNTIYF
TGTGCCAGCAGCTCCCATGCGGGGGGGCCTGGAAACACCATATATTTT
>TRBV3-1|-|TRBJ2-1|many
CASSRGPNEQFF
TGTGCCAGCAGCCGCGGGCCGAATGAGCAGTTCTTC
>TRBV12-5|TRBD2|TRBJ2-1|few
CASGFAGGPSSYNEQFF
TGTGCTAGTGGTTTTGCGGGAGGGCCGAGCTCCTACAATGAGCAGTTCTTC
>TRBV6-7|TRBD2|TRBJ2-5|-
CASSYPCLAGPQETQYF
TGTGCCAGCAGTTACCCCTGCCTAGCGGGCCCCCAAGAGACCCAGTACTTC
>TRBV29-1|-|TRBJ2-1|few
CSVPLNNEQFF
TGCAGCGTTCCCCTTAACAATGAGCAGTTCTTC
>TRBV28|TRBD1|TRBJ1-6|few
CASSNRGLSYNSPLHF
TGTGCCAGCAGTAACAGGGGGCTATCCTATAATTCACCCCTCCACTTT
>TRBV28|TRBD1|TRBJ1-5|few
CASRTQGFGIQPQHF
TGTGCCAGCAGGACACAGGGGTTCGGTATTCAGCCCCAGCATTTT
>TRBV3-1|-|TRBJ2-7|-
CASSPAEGGTKQYF
TGTGCCAGCAGCCCCGCTGAGGGCGGCACCAAGCAGTACTTC